These 10 T cell receptor beta chains were sequenced from one sample in a study of blood T cells in healthy people across ages. The authors ran a second PCR of roughly 6 to 12 cycles using a sample-barcoded 5' primer and a J-beta primer mix. TCRdb reprocessed the 5' RACE reads via MiXCR and lists one record per CDR3 protein. The sample shows hundreds of thousands of distinct CDR3 sequences, around 26% of them seen only once. The source material was blood. Receptors originate from a woman of 80 years or more in good health.

This clonotype was seen ten or more times. This CDR3 reads CASRNRDGYTF. In DNA form, the CDR3 reads TGTGCCAGCAGAAACAGGGATGGCTACACCTTC. The chain uses TRBV6-6 and TRBJ1-2; TRBD1 might be the D (6 bases). V shed 6 bases and J shed 6 bases, with 8 bases lying between them. CDR1 and CDR2 from the germline V gene are MNHNY and SVGAGI (reference sequence). This CDR3 comprises 11 residues.

This clonotype was seen only a few times. J is TRBJ1-5 and V is TRBV20-1; 8 positions match TRBD1. After removal of 0 bases from V and 0 bases from J, the junction contained 4 bases not matched to a gene. Germline V lookup: CDR1 DFQATT, CDR2 SNEGSKA (reference sequence). There are 16 residues in the CDR3. In nucleotides, the CDR3 is TGCAGTGCTAGAGACCGGGACAGGTATAGCAATCAGCCCCAGCATTTT. The encoded protein is CSARDRDRYSNQPQHF.

This clonotype was recorded many times. The rearrangement links TRBV5-6 to TRBJ2-5; TRBD1 matches 7 bases. V was pared by 3 bases and J by 1 base, with 9 bases of the junction left unmatched. This CDR3 spans 16 amino acids. From germline, CDR1 is SGHDT and CDR2 YYEEEE. The CDR3 spells CASSWGHTGVQETQYF. Here the CDR3 DNA reads TGTGCCAGCAGCTGGGGACATACAGGGGTCCAAGAGACCCAGTACTTC.

This clonotype was seen at least ten times. The J gene is TRBJ1-6, the V gene TRBV13; D uncertain. The CDR3 length is 15 residues. V was pared by 5 bases and J by 1 base, with 9 bases between. CDR1 is PRHDT, CDR2 FYEKMQ, per germline (reference sequence). The CDR3 sequence: CASSPSSSYNSPLHF. CDR3 nucleotide sequence: TGTGCCAGCAGCCCCTCCAGTTCCTATAATTCACCCCTCCACTTT.

This clonotype occurred a few times. J is TRBJ1-5 and V is TRBV20-1; no definite D call. V was cut by 4 bases and J by 0 bases, with 13 bases left in between. Germline CDR1 reads DFQATT; CDR2 reads SNEGSKA (reference sequence). The CDR3 runs to 15 residues. Here the CDR3 DNA reads TGCAGTGCTACCCAAATAACAGATAGCAATCAGCCCCAGCATTTT. This sequence encodes CSATQITDSNQPQHF.

The genes are TRBV3-1 and TRBJ1-1, with 10 bases that match TRBD1. The CDR3 has 17 amino acids. Germline CDR1 is LGHDT and CDR2 is YNNKEL (reference sequence). V lost 2 bases and J lost 4; bases outside the gene matches: 10. CDR3 residues: CASSQLTTGGGITEAFF. CDR3 nucleotide sequence: TGTGCCAGCAGCCAACTCACGACAGGGGGCGGGATCACTGAAGCTTTCTTT.

With regard to this clonotype: This may stem from a read error, because a much larger clone lies one nucleotide away. The CDR3 here is CSASPRGGSGANALTF. DNA for the CDR3: TGCAGTGCTAGTCCACGCGGGGGGTCTGGGGCCAACGCCCTGACTTTC. The chain combines TRBV20-1 with TRBJ2-6, with 8 bases matching TRBD2. This CDR3 is 16 amino acids long. Germline CDR1 is DFQATT and CDR2 is SNEGSKA (reference sequence).

CDR3 DNA sequence: TGTGCCAGCAGTTCAGGGGGCTCGGGTTCATATGAGCAGTTCTTC. This codes for CASSSGGSGSYEQFF. The chain combines TRBV11-2 with TRBJ2-1; 8 bases align to TRBD1. This CDR3 is 15 amino acids long. J was trimmed by 8 bases and V by 6 bases; bases with no gene match: 12. Germline CDR1 reads SGHAT; CDR2 reads FQNNGV.

This clonotype was found many times. This may come from a read error, since a much larger clone is one base off. The CDR3 DNA follows: TGCGCCAGCAGCTTAGGTTACAATGAGCAGTACTTC. Amino acid sequence: CASSLGYNEQYF. The chain has TRBV5-1 and TRBJ2-1; D is unresolved. With the DNA end fitting TRBJ2-7 better, the J assignment may be wrong. This CDR3 has 12 amino acids. Germline V gene lookup returns CDR1 SGHRS and CDR2 YFSETQ.

This clonotype was counted ten times or more. This chain links TRBV6-1 with TRBJ2-7; D unclear. The CDR3 spans 12 residues. The V gene's germline CDR1 is MNHNS and CDR2 SASEGT. The V gene lost 0 bases and the J gene lost 3 bases, with 3 bases spanning the gap. For the CDR3, the DNA is TGTGCCAGCAGTGAAGCAGGCTACGAGCAGTACTTC. Translated, it gives CASSEAGYEQYF.